What follows are 8 T cell receptor beta chains derived from one specimen sequenced in a study of blood T cell repertoires in COVID-19. Clones were read by immunoSEQ multiplex PCR, and TCRdb kept only the in-frame ones, dropping some. The sample lists about 89,000 clones, around 88% occurring once. Sample: peripheral blood. The receptors originated from a man in his sixties with acute or convalescent COVID-19.

The chain uses TRBV20-1 and TRBJ2-5; possible D gene TRBD1, 6 bases. Trimming took off 3 bases at V and 1 base at J, with 12 bases between the two ends. Germline CDR1 and CDR2: DFQATT and SNEGSKA (reference sequence). This CDR3 spans 14 amino acids. The CDR3 is CSASSGHTQETQYF. The CDR3 DNA follows: TGCAGTGCTAGTTCGGGACACACCCAAGAGACCCAGTACTTC.

The V and J genes are TRBV2 and TRBJ2-7, with TRBD1 identical over 11 bases. Trimming cost V 6 bases and J 7 bases; bases outside gene matches: 11. The CDR3 consists of 15 residues. The germline V gene encodes CDR1 SNHLY and CDR2 FYNNEI. The CDR3: CASSRDRGAVGEQYF. In nucleotides, the CDR3 is TGTGCCAGCAGCCGGGACAGGGGGGCGGTTGGGGAGCAGTACTTC.

This clone came up a few times. The J gene is TRBJ1-3, the V gene TRBV7-9; D not resolved. Per germline, CDR1 SEHNR and CDR2 FQNEAQ (reference sequence). The CDR3 is made up of 15 amino acids. Trimming took off 3 bases at V and 0 bases at J, with 9 bases between the two ends. Written as DNA, the CDR3 is TGTGCCAGCAGCTTGGGCCGAAGCTCTGGAAACACCATATATTTT. Translating it yields CASSLGRSSGNTIYF. Full variable domain (outside the CDR3, taken from reference TRBV7-9 and TRBJ1-3): DTGVSQNPRHKITKRGQNVTFRCDPISEHNRLYWYRQTLGQGPEFLTYFQNEAQLEKSRLLSDRFSAERPKGSFSTLEIQRTEQGDSAMYLCASSLGRSSGNTIYFGEGSWLTVV.

The V call is TRBV5-1, the J call TRBJ1-3; D gene ambiguous. The V and J ends lost 0 bases and 0 bases respectively, with 10 bases between them. The CDR3 length is 16 residues. Germline loops: CDR1 SGHRS, CDR2 YFSETQ. CDR3 sequence (DNA): TGCGCCAGCAGCTTGGGCGGAGATTTCTCTGGAAACACCATATATTTT. Protein: CASSLGGDFSGNTIYF. Full variable domain (missing parts from reference TRBV5-1 and TRBJ1-3): KAGVTQTPRYLIKTRGQQVTLSCSPISGHRSVSWYQQTPGQGLQFLFEYFSETQRNKGNFPGRFSGRQFSNSRSEMNVSTLELGDSALYLCASSLGGDFSGNTIYFGEGSWLTVV.

This clone was counted a single time. The V and J genes are TRBV29-1 and TRBJ1-2; D uncertain. Looked up from germline, CDR1 is SQVTM and CDR2 is ANQGSEA. The CDR3 contains 13 residues. V lost 7 bases to trimming and J lost 0 bases, with 12 bases between them. CDR3 nucleotides: TGCAGCGGGGGTCAGAACGCTAACTATGGCTACACCTTC. Translated, it gives CSGGQNANYGYTF.

The gene calls are TRBV5-5 and TRBJ2-7; TRBD1 matches at 12 bases. Germline V gene lookup returns CDR1 SGHKS and CDR2 YYEKEE (reference sequence). J lost 0 bases, V lost 0 bases, and 10 bases had no gene match. The CDR3 loop spans 19 amino acids. The CDR3 DNA follows: TGTGCCAGCAGCTTGGCGATGGGGACAGGGGGCCGGAGCTCCTACGAGCAGTACTTC. Translating it yields CASSLAMGTGGRSSYEQYF.

In its sample, this clone was seen a few times. This rearrangement joins TRBV9 to TRBJ2-1, with 13 bases aligning to TRBD2. V gave up 3 bases and J gave up 10 bases; unmatched junction bases: 4. The CDR3 is 14 amino acids. CDR1 and CDR2 from the germline V gene are SGDLS and YYNGEE. CDR3 bases: TGTGCCAGCAGCGAGGGACTAGCGGGACAGGAGCAGTTCTTC. Encoded protein: CASSEGLAGQEQFF.

The chain combines TRBV9 with TRBJ1-1; D remains ambiguous. Trimming left V 2 bases short and J 0 bases short, with 8 bases between. CDR1 is SGDLS, CDR2 YYNGEE, per germline. This CDR3 has 14 amino acids. DNA for the CDR3: TGTGCCAGCAGCGTGGAGGGTATGAACACTGAAGCTTTCTTT. It codes for CASSVEGMNTEAFF.